Listed here is a single T cell receptor beta chain. Germline V lookup: CDR1 SGHTA, CDR2 FQGNSA. The CDR3 consists of 16 residues. Trimming cost V 5 bases and J 4 bases; bases outside gene matches: 12. These data originate in a study of blood T cell repertoires in COVID-19. Per the original data handling: Amplified reference gene primers provided the basis for estimating nucleated cell counts. Using immunoSEQ multiplex PCR, the repertoire was profiled, and TCRdb retains in-frame clones only, with some absent. V, J and clone size were drawn from that table, and D and trimming were deduced from the DNA. Among around 260,000 clones listed, around 87% were seen once.

The chain is built from TRBV7-2 and TRBJ2-3; 7 nucleotides match TRBD2. This TCR came from a woman aged 55 to 70 with COVID-19, enrolled during active disease. Sequencing was carried out using peripheral blood. The CDR3 is CASSLHGAGEADTQYF. The CDR3 DNA reads TGTGCCAGCAGCCTCCACGGGGCGGGAGAGGCAGATACGCAGTATTTT.